Sequencing of this T cell receptor (beta chain) was carried out in a study of control samples from healthy donors and cancer patients. Trimming stripped 4 bases from V and 5 bases from J, with 12 bases between. The CDR3 is 15 residues long. Germline values: CDR1 SNHLY, CDR2 FYNNEI. There are a few counts of this clone. Measured with immunoSEQ multiplex PCR; TCRdb has only the in-frame clones, and not every one. Of about 98,000 clones listed, approximately 78% were seen once; the top ten hold about 2%. The chain is built from TRBV2 and TRBJ1-6, with a tentative D call TRBD1 (6 bases). This receptor was identified in a man aged 60 to 69 in good health. The sequenced material came from blood. CDR3 loop: CASSGSGGDNSPLHF. In nucleotides, the CDR3 is TGTGCCAGCAGTGGTTCGGGGGGCGATAATTCACCCCTCCACTTT. Looking up the rest from reference TRBV2 and TRBJ1-6 gives the full variable domain: EPEVTQTPSHQVTQMGQEVILRCVPISNHLYFYWYRQILGQKVEFLVSFYNNEISEKSEIFDDQFSVERPDGSNFTLKIRSTKLEDSAMYFCASSGSGGDNSPLHFGNGTRLTVT.